The 12 T cell receptor beta chains below all came from one sample that was sequenced in a study of blood T cell repertoires in COVID-19. Produced via immunoSEQ multiplex PCR; TCRdb's table is partial and in-frame only. The sample consists of fewer than 350,000 clones, 70% to 90% of them appearing once. The sample comprised peripheral blood. Receptor source: a woman in her thirties who had recovered from COVID-19.

The gene calls are TRBV2 and TRBJ1-1, with D tentatively TRBD1 (5 bases). V shed 7 bases and J shed 3 bases, with 9 bases lying between them. The CDR3 covers 12 residues. CDR1 and CDR2 (germline): SNHLY, FYNNEI. CDR3 loop: CASNPGDTEAFF. The CDR3 region has the DNA TGTGCCAGCAACCCGGGGGACACTGAAGCTTTCTTT.

The chain is built from TRBV6-2 or TRBV6-3 and TRBJ2-7; possible D gene TRBD1, 5 bases. Germline-derived CDR1 and CDR2 are MNHEY and SVGEGT. Trimming stripped 0 bases from V and 5 bases from J, with 17 bases between. The CDR3 contains 16 residues. As DNA, the CDR3 is TGTGCCAGCAGTTACTCGAGGCGCCAGGGCATCCACGAGCAGTACTTC. Its translation: CASSYSRRQGIHEQYF.

This chain uses TRBV7-9 with TRBJ2-7; D is ambiguous. The ends were cut back, 1 base at V and 6 bases at J, with 13 bases in the middle. Per germline, CDR1 SEHNR and CDR2 FQNEAQ (reference sequence). The CDR3 runs 14 residues. The CDR3 reads CASSLGPPPLEQYF. CDR3 nucleotides: TGTGCCAGCAGCTTAGGGCCACCCCCTCTCGAGCAGTACTTC.

This clone was counted a few times. This chain links TRBV2 with TRBJ1-5; maybe TRBD1 (6 bases). The CDR3 contains 15 residues. CDR1 is SNHLY and CDR2 is FYNNEI in the germline V gene. Trimming took off 10 bases at V and 3 bases at J, with 19 bases between the two ends. The CDR3 loop reads CATSDDDRFNQPQHF. The CDR3 DNA reads TGTGCCACGTCTGATGATGACAGGTTCAATCAGCCCCAGCATTTT.

The chain is built from TRBV21-1 and TRBJ2-7; TRBD1 is taken as the D call from the table, unchecked against the DNA. TRBV21-1 is listed as a pseudogene. The CDR3 sequence is 20 residues long. The CDR3 loop reads CASSKGVRGWTGGSSYEQYF. CDR3 DNA sequence: TGTGCCAGCAGCAAAGGTGTTCGGGGATGGACAGGGGGAAGCTCCTACGAGCAGTACTTC.

The chain links TRBV13 to TRBJ2-3; 10 bases agree with TRBD2. Trimming took 5 bases from V and 5 from J; bases not matched to a gene: 13. The CDR3 covers 17 residues. Germline V gene lookup returns CDR1 PRHDT and CDR2 FYEKMQ (reference sequence). The CDR3, as DNA: TGTGCCAGCAGCGCCGGGCTAGCGGGAGTATCAGGAGATACGCAGTATTTT. Protein: CASSAGLAGVSGDTQYF. The variable domain in full, completed from reference TRBV13 and TRBJ2-3, reads AAGVIQSPRHLIKEKRETATLKCYPIPRHDTVYWYQQGPGQDPQFLISFYEKMQSDKGSIPDRFSAQQFSDYHSELNMSSLELGDSALYFCASSAGLAGVSGDTQYFGPGTRLTVL.

The J gene is TRBJ2-3, the V gene TRBV3-1 (or the pseudogene TRBV3-2), with 9 bases lining up with TRBD2. In germline, CDR1 is LGHDT, CDR2 YNNKEL (reference sequence). V trimming: 1 base; J trimming: 2 bases; junction bases outside the gene matches: 4. The CDR3 totals 16 residues. CDR3 region: CASSQGLADNTDTQYF. DNA of the CDR3: TGTGCCAGCAGCCAAGGACTAGCGGACAACACAGATACGCAGTATTTT.

The chain combines TRBV4-1 with TRBJ2-3; no clear D. The CDR3 consists of 14 residues. Trimming removed 2 bases from V and 4 bases from J, with 10 bases in between. Germline values: CDR1 MGHRA, CDR2 YSYEKL. The CDR3 DNA sequence: TGCGCCAGCAGCCAATTCGTAATCTCAGATACGCAGTATTTT. Amino acid sequence: CASSQFVISDTQYF.

This clone was detected only once. The chain is built from TRBV2 and TRBJ2-5; the D gene is possibly TRBD2 (6 bases). Germline V gene data show CDR1 as SNHLY and CDR2 as FYNNEI. V lost 2 bases and J lost 4, with 14 bases in between. CDR3 size: 15 residues. CDR3 residues: CASSERGEGGETQYF. CDR3 sequence (DNA): TGTGCCAGCAGTGAAAGGGGAGAGGGAGGAGAGACCCAGTACTTC.

The genes are TRBV7-8 and TRBJ2-7, with no clear D. The CDR3 runs to 13 residues. The V gene lost 4 bases and the J gene lost 5 bases, with 12 bases spanning the gap. Germline V gene lookup returns CDR1 SGHVS and CDR2 FQNEAQ. DNA of the CDR3: TGTGCCAGCAGCTCCCGACTGGTCAACGAGCAGTACTTC. Its protein product is CASSSRLVNEQYF.

The chain carries TRBV19 and TRBJ2-3; possible D gene TRBD1, 6 bases. CDR1 is LNHDA and CDR2 is SQIVND in the germline V gene (reference sequence). There are 15 residues in the CDR3. The V end was cut by 4 bases, the J end by 2 bases, with 13 bases between. CDR3 DNA: TGTGCCAGTAGTAAGGGGACATCGTACACAGATACGCAGTATTTT. This codes for CASSKGTSYTDTQYF.

The rearrangement uses TRBV29-1 and TRBJ2-2, with 8 nucleotides matching TRBD1. In germline, CDR1 is SQVTM, CDR2 ANQGSEA. The V segment lost 7 bases and the J segment 6 bases; nucleotides outside the gene matches: 1. This CDR3 has 11 residues. CDR3: CSGRGPGELFF. CDR3 nucleotides: TGCAGCGGCAGGGGGCCCGGGGAGCTGTTTTTT.